These T cell receptor beta chains were read from a single sample in a study of neurological immune-mediated disorders. Using its own MiXCR run on the 5' RACE reads, TCRdb lists one record per CDR3 protein. The data contain roughly 36,000 distinct CDR3 sequences, approximately 14% of them singletons. Sequencing was carried out using PBMCs. The receptors derive from a woman aged 50 to 60 with HTLV-1-associated myelopathy (HAM/TSP). The CDR3 runs from the conserved cysteine through the conserved F or W. A D gene is named only where the DNA matches it firmly. Only part of the rows carry a size: once, few, many, or a class if the clone is expanded.

size | J | V | D | CDR3 | DNA
many | TRBJ1-1 | TRBV10-3 | - | CAISERQKNTEAFF | TGTGCCATCAGTGAGCGACAGAAGAACACTGAAGCTTTCTTT
many | TRBJ2-3 | TRBV12-3/TRBV12-4 | TRBD2 | CATISAGGTDTQYF | TGTGCCACCATTTCAGCGGGGGGGACAGATACGCAGTATTTT
many | TRBJ2-3 | TRBV20-1 | - | CSAPPLLPGAGDTQYF | TGCAGTGCCCCGCCCCTTTTACCAGGGGCGGGAGATACGCAGTATTTT
- | TRBJ2-5 | TRBV2 | - | CASSGSPEETQYF | TGTGCCAGCAGTGGATCGCCGGAGGAGACCCAGTACTTC
few | TRBJ2-5 | TRBV28 | TRBD2 | CASSLLSTSGDQETQYF | TGTGCCAGCAGTCTACTCTCGACTAGCGGGGACCAAGAGACCCAGTACTTC
large | TRBJ2-3 | TRBV7-2 | - | CASSLGLPGGGTDTQYF | TGTGCCAGCAGCTTAGGGCTCCCGGGGGGCGGAACAGATACGCAGTATTTT
many | TRBJ1-6 | TRBV10-3 | - | CAISDIAGTYNSPLHF | TGTGCCATCAGTGACATCGCCGGGACATATAATTCACCCCTCCACTTT
many | TRBJ2-1 | TRBV12-3/TRBV12-4 | TRBD1 | CASSMATGAEQFF | TGTGCCAGCAGCATGGCCACAGGGGCCGAGCAGTTCTTC
many | TRBJ1-1 | TRBV10-3 | - | CAISESVSNRVGTEAFF | TGTGCCATCAGTGAGTCGGTGTCTAACAGGGTAGGCACTGAAGCTTTCTTT
many | TRBJ2-3 | TRBV11-3 | - | CASSSQGSTDTQYF | TGTGCCAGCAGCTCCCAGGGCAGCACAGATACGCAGTATTTT
many | TRBJ1-4 | TRBV15 | - | CATSRDRATNEKLFF | TGTGCCACCAGCAGAGACAGAGCGACTAATGAAAAACTGTTTTTT
many | TRBJ2-7 | TRBV12-3/TRBV12-4 | - | CASRRGSSYSYEQYF | TGTGCCAGCAGGCGTGGGTCATCCTACTCCTACGAGCAGTACTTC
many | TRBJ1-6 | TRBV7-2 | - | CASSVGPESPLHF | TGTGCCAGCAGCGTAGGACCTGAGTCACCCCTCCACTTT
many | TRBJ2-3 | TRBV12-3/TRBV12-4 | - | CASRRTVTDTQYF | TGTGCCAGCAGGCGAACAGTCACAGATACGCAGTATTTT
many | TRBJ1-1 | TRBV3-1 | - | CASSQVGRGKYAEAFF | TGTGCCAGCAGCCAAGTAGGCAGGGGAAAGTACGCTGAAGCTTTCTTT
many | TRBJ2-7 | TRBV12-3/TRBV12-4 | TRBD1 | CASSSDRGRGDEQYF | TGTGCCAGCAGCTCGGACAGGGGGCGCGGGGACGAGCAGTACTTC
many | TRBJ1-4 | TRBV20-1 | - | CSARNEKLFF | TGCAGTGCTAGAAATGAAAAACTGTTTTTT
- | TRBJ1-6 | TRBV28 | TRBD1 | CASSRTLGLSQTGVSPLHF | TGTGCCAGCAGTCGAACACTCGGATTATCTCAGACAGGGGTGTCACCCCTCCACTTT
many | TRBJ1-5 | TRBV10-3 | - | CAISDGAEGPQHF | TGTGCCATCAGTGATGGGGCGGAGGGCCCCCAGCATTTT
many | TRBJ1-2 | TRBV29-1 | TRBD1 | CSVGDRTDNYGYTF | TGCAGCGTGGGGGACAGGACTGATAACTATGGCTACACCTTC
many | TRBJ2-2 | TRBV4-1 | TRBD2 | CASSQGQLAYTGELFF | TGCGCCAGCAGCCAAGGACAACTAGCGTACACCGGGGAGCTGTTTTTT
many | TRBJ2-2 | TRBV5-5 | TRBD1 | CASSLEQGAPNTGELFF | TGTGCCAGCAGCTTGGAACAGGGGGCCCCGAACACCGGGGAGCTGTTTTTT
many | TRBJ2-3 | TRBV7-9 | - | CASSFRDGSYTDTQYF | TGTGCCAGCAGCTTTAGAGACGGCTCGTACACAGATACGCAGTATTTT
many | TRBJ1-5 | TRBV4-2 | - | CASSQEGVNQPQHF | TGTGCCAGCAGCCAAGAAGGGGTCAATCAGCCCCAGCATTTT
many | TRBJ1-6 | TRBV5-1 | TRBD1 | CASSLVGQGGSSPLHF | TGCGCCAGCAGCTTGGTGGGACAGGGAGGATCTTCACCCCTCCACTTT
many | TRBJ1-2 | TRBV12-3/TRBV12-4 | - | CASSLGTPAYGYTF | TGTGCCAGCAGTTTGGGGACGCCCGCCTATGGCTACACCTTC
many | TRBJ2-3 | TRBV6-1 | TRBD2 | CASSLERPSSGGGREYF | TGTGCCAGCAGCTTGGAGAGACCCTCTAGCGGGGGTGGTCGGGAGTATTTT
many | TRBJ2-1 | TRBV20-1 | TRBD2 | CSASPLAGVYNEQFF | TGCAGTGCTAGCCCCCTAGCGGGGGTATACAATGAGCAGTTCTTC
many | TRBJ1-6 | TRBV20-1 | - | CSARNASYNSPLHF | TGCAGTGCTAGAAACGCTTCCTATAATTCACCCCTCCACTTT
many | TRBJ1-1 | TRBV4-1 | TRBD1 | CASSDGQGQNTEAFF | TGCGCCAGCAGCGACGGACAGGGGCAGAACACTGAAGCTTTCTTT
many | TRBJ1-2 | TRBV6-5 | - | CASSYGGPGRGGYTF | TGTGCCAGCAGTTACGGGGGGCCAGGGAGGGGTGGCTACACCTTC
many | TRBJ2-5 | TRBV7-9 | - | CASSLAIETQYF | TGTGCCAGCAGCTTAGCTATCGAGACCCAGTACTTC
many | TRBJ1-1 | TRBV7-2 | TRBD1 | CASRAGQGTEAFF | TGTGCCAGCCGGGCGGGACAGGGCACTGAAGCTTTCTTT
many | TRBJ2-5 | TRBV3-1 | - | CASSQPRAPQETQYF | TGTGCCAGCAGCCAACCCAGGGCCCCCCAAGAGACCCAGTACTTC
many | TRBJ1-5 | TRBV19 | TRBD1 | CASSQGASNQPQHF | TGTGCCAGTAGCCAGGGGGCAAGCAATCAGCCCCAGCATTTT
many | TRBJ2-5 | TRBV5-1 | TRBD2 | CASSAKLAGDETQYF | TGCGCCAGCAGCGCGAAACTAGCGGGGGATGAGACCCAGTACTTC
many | TRBJ1-3 | TRBV12-3/TRBV12-4 | - | CASSLVAGNTIYF | TGTGCCAGCAGTTTAGTGGCCGGAAACACCATATATTTT
many | TRBJ1-1 | TRBV3-1 | - | CASSQDQGIGRTEAFF | TGTGCCAGCAGCCAAGATCAAGGGATTGGTCGCACTGAAGCTTTCTTT
many | TRBJ1-5 | TRBV5-1 | - | CASSLEGVNQPQHF | TGCGCCAGCAGCTTGGAGGGGGTTAATCAGCCCCAGCATTTT
many | TRBJ2-3 | TRBV20-1 | - | CSAKDGGSTDTQYF | TGCAGTGCCAAGGACGGGGGATCCACAGATACGCAGTATTTT
many | TRBJ1-1 | TRBV3-1 | - | CASSQDLPNTEAFF | TGTGCCAGCAGCCAAGATTTACCGAACACTGAAGCTTTCTTT